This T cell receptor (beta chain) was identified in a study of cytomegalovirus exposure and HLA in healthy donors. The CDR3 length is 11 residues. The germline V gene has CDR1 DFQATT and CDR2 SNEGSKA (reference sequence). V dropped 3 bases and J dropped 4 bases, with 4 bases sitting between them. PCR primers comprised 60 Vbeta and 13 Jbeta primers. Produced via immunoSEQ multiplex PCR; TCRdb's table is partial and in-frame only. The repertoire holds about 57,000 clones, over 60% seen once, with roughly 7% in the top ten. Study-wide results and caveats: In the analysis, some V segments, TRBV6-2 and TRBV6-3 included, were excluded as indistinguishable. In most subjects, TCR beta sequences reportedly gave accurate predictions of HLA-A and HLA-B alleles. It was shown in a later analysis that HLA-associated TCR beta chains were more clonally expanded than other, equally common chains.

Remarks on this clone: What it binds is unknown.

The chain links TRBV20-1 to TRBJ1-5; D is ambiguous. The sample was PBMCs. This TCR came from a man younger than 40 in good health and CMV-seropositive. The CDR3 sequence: CSASGNQPQHF. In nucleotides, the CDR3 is TGCAGTGCTAGCGGGAATCAGCCCCAGCATTTT.